This T cell receptor beta chain was identified in a study of shared clonotypes between healthy human individuals. This CDR3 is 16 amino acids long. The V gene's germline CDR1 is SGHTA and CDR2 FQGNSA. The V gene end was trimmed by 1 base and the J gene end by 6 bases; junction bases not matched to a gene: 6. CD8 cells classed as naive were CD45RO-negative and positively selected for CCR7, excluding terminally differentiated effector memory CD45RA+ cells. Here immunoSEQ multiplex PCR was the method, and the copy in TCRdb shows in-frame clones only, minus some. The sample has about 2.1 million clones, 85% to 95% seen once.

The source is a man aged 18 to 30 in good health. Some clones in this sample may be carry-over from other donors' samples. What was sequenced was naive CD8+ T cells from PBMCs. The chain employs TRBV7-2 and TRBJ2-3; 11 bases match TRBD2. The CDR3 DNA reads as TGTGCCAGCAGCTTAGTGACTAGCGGGATTATGGATACGCAGTATTTT. Encoded protein: CASSLVTSGIMDTQYF.